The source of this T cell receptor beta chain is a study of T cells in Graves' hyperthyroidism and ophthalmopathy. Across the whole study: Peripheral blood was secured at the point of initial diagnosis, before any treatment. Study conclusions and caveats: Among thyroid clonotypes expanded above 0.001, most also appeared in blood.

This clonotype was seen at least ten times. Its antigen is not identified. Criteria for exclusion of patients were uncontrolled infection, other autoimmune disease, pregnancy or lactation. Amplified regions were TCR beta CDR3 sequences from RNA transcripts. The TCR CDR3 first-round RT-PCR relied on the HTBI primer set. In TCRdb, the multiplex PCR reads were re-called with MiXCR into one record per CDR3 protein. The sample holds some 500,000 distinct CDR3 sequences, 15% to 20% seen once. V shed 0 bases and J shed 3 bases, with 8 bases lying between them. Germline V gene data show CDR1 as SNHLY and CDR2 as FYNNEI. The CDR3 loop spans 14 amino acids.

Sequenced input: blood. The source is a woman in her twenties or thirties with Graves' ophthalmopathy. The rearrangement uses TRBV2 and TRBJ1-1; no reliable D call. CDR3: CASSEAWGDTEAFF. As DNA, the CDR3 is TGTGCCAGCAGTGAAGCTTGGGGAGACACTGAAGCTTTCTTT.